The next 32 T cell receptor beta chains were all read from a single sample in a study of T cells in Graves' hyperthyroidism and ophthalmopathy. From RNA transcripts, TCR beta CDR3 regions were amplified. During a first-round RT-PCR of the TCR CDR3, the HTBI primer set was used. TCRdb called the multiplex PCR reads again in MiXCR, with one record for every CDR3 protein. Of nearly 110,000 distinct CDR3 sequences listed, approximately 15% are singletons. The sequenced sample was blood. The source of these receptors is a woman aged 45-65 years with Graves' hyperthyroidism.

This clonotype was observed at least ten times. V usage is TRBV6-1 and J usage is TRBJ1-1, with D perhaps TRBD1 (5 bases). The CDR3 has 17 amino acids. Looked up from germline, CDR1 is MNHNS and CDR2 is SASEGT. Trimming removed 8 bases from V and 1 base from J, with 23 bases in between. The CDR3 spells CASGTPTQNDANTEAFF. DNA for the CDR3: TGTGCCAGCGGGACGCCCACTCAGAACGATGCGAACACTGAAGCTTTCTTT.

The chain joins TRBV28 to TRBJ2-1; no reliable D call. Germline V CDR1 and CDR2: MDHEN, SYDVKM. The CDR3 loop spans 12 amino acids. V dropped 6 bases and J dropped 12 bases, with 15 bases sitting between them. The DNA for the CDR3 is TGTGCCAGCAGCCCCGACCAGTTTGGGCAGTTCTTC. This codes for CASSPDQFGQFF.

This clonotype was found many times. The genes are TRBV6-1 and TRBJ1-5; D not certain. The CDR3 is 17 residues long. CDR1 is MNHNS and CDR2 is SASEGT in the germline V gene. V was shortened by 2 bases and J by 4 bases, with 18 bases between the two germline ends. This CDR3 is CASSERPLGTRNQPQHF. For the CDR3, the DNA is TGTGCCAGCAGTGAACGCCCCTTGGGAACAAGGAATCAGCCCCAGCATTTT.

This clonotype was picked up many times. The rearrangement uses TRBV19 and TRBJ2-4; weak D call: TRBD2 (6 bases). Per germline, CDR1 LNHDA and CDR2 SQIVND (reference sequence). Trimming cost V 4 bases and J 4 bases, with 11 bases left between them. The CDR3 contains 14 residues. The CDR3, as DNA: TGTGCCAGTAGTACCCCCGGGGGTAAAAACATTCAGTACTTC. Its protein is CASSTPGGKNIQYF.

This clonotype was recorded many times. The chain has TRBV15 and TRBJ1-5; no clear D. The CDR3 consists of 13 residues. Trimming pared 1 base from V and 4 bases from J, leaving 5 bases between. Germline V gives CDR1 LNHNV, CDR2 YYDKDF (reference sequence). The CDR3 loop reads CATSRVWNQPQHF. The DNA for the CDR3 is TGTGCCACCAGCAGAGTATGGAATCAGCCCCAGCATTTT.

This clonotype was observed at least ten times. The gene calls are TRBV11-2 and TRBJ1-1; perhaps TRBD1 as D (6 bases). Trimming took 1 base from V and 2 from J, leaving 17 bases between them. This CDR3 is built from 17 residues. Looked up from germline, CDR1 is SGHAT and CDR2 is FQNNGV. The CDR3 loop reads CASSLGSRGGLNTEAFF. CDR3 nucleotide sequence: TGTGCCAGCAGCTTAGGGTCCAGGGGAGGGTTAAACACTGAAGCTTTCTTT.

In its sample, this clonotype was seen many times. V usage is TRBV12-3 or TRBV12-4 and J usage is TRBJ1-4, with a possible D match to TRBD1 (6 bases). The CDR3 loop spans 15 amino acids. The V end lost 3 bases, the J end lost 7 bases, and 15 bases lay between the germline ends. This CDR3 reads CASSFQGRWGEKLFF. Here the CDR3 DNA reads TGTGCCAGCAGTTTCCAGGGGCGTTGGGGTGAAAAACTGTTTTTT.

This sequence joins TRBV7-2 and TRBJ2-7, with a weak D call TRBD2 (6 bases). The ends were cut back, 1 base at V and 0 bases at J, with 10 bases in the middle. CDR3 size: 15 residues. CDR1 is SGHTA, CDR2 FQGNSA, per germline. This CDR3 reads CASSLGGDGSYEQYF. For the CDR3, the DNA is TGTGCCAGCAGCTTAGGGGGGGACGGCTCCTACGAGCAGTACTTC. Full variable domain (remainder filled in from reference TRBV7-2 and TRBJ2-7): GAGVSQSPSNKVTEKGKDVELRCDPISGHTALYWYRQSLGQGLEFLIYFQGNSAPDKSGLPSDRFSAERTGGSVSTLTIQRTQQEDSAVYLCASSLGGDGSYEQYFGPGTRLTVT.

The chain combines TRBV28 with TRBJ2-7; 9 bases are shared with TRBD1. After removal of 5 bases from V and 4 bases from J, the junction contained 6 bases not matched to a gene. CDR3 size: 14 residues. Germline CDR1 MDHEN, CDR2 SYDVKM. The DNA for the CDR3 is TGTGCCAGCAGTCTACAGGGGGCAGGGTACGAGCAGTACTTC. The encoded protein is CASSLQGAGYEQYF. The variable domain in full, with the rest retrieved from reference TRBV28 and TRBJ2-7, is DVKVTQSSRYLVKRTGEKVFLECVQDMDHENMFWYRQDPGLGLRLIYFSYDVKMKEKGDIPEGYSVSREKKERFSLILESASTNQTSMYLCASSLQGAGYEQYFGPGTRLTVT.

This clonotype appeared many times. The rearrangement uses TRBV3-1 and TRBJ2-2, with 8 bases matching TRBD1. CDR1 and CDR2 (germline): LGHDT, YNNKEL (reference sequence). This CDR3 spans 16 amino acids. Trimming took 1 base from V and 4 from J; bases not matched to a gene: 5. CDR3 sequence reads: CASSQGGQGPTGELFF. The CDR3 region has the DNA TGTGCCAGCAGCCAAGGAGGACAGGGCCCCACCGGGGAGCTGTTTTTT.

This clonotype has only one observation. The chain links TRBV4-1 to TRBJ1-1; 7 nucleotides agree with TRBD1. Germline lookup yields CDR1 MGHRA and CDR2 YSYEKL. J lost 0 bases, V lost 1 base, and 2 bases had no gene match. The CDR3 loop spans 15 amino acids. The CDR3 sequence is CASSQGQGLNTEAFF. The CDR3 DNA reads TGCGCCAGCAGCCAAGGACAGGGATTGAACACTGAAGCTTTCTTT.

The rearrangement uses TRBV7-3 and TRBJ2-7, with TRBD2 matching over 13 bases. Germline assignment: CDR1 SGHTA and CDR2 FQGTGA. The CDR3 consists of 13 residues. The V gene end was trimmed by 5 bases and the J gene end by 7 bases; junction bases not matched to a gene: 2. CDR3 in amino acids: CASSTGLAGEQYF. The CDR3 coding sequence is TGTGCCAGCAGCACGGGACTAGCGGGGGAGCAGTACTTC.

The chain carries TRBV4-1 and TRBJ2-2; D possibly uses TRBD1 or TRBD2 (7 bases each). Germline lookup yields CDR1 MGHRA and CDR2 YSYEKL. V was clipped by 3 bases and J by 3 bases, with 20 bases between them. The CDR3 extends over 18 amino acids. The CDR3 sequence is CASSQRGEGAIHTGELFF. Here the CDR3 DNA reads TGCGCCAGCAGCCAGAGGGGGGAGGGGGCAATTCACACCGGGGAGCTGTTTTTT.

The table lists this clonotype with many counts. The chain carries TRBV25-1 and TRBJ2-2; 8 bases align to TRBD1. Germline V gives CDR1 MGHDK, CDR2 SYGVNS. V gave up 2 bases and J gave up 4 bases; unmatched junction bases: 3. The CDR3 is 15 residues long. The CDR3 here is CASSERTGLTGELFF. In nucleotides, the CDR3 is TGTGCCAGCAGTGAAAGGACAGGGCTCACCGGGGAGCTGTTTTTT.

This clonotype has a count of ten or more. This rearrangement joins TRBV6-5 to TRBJ2-5; TRBD2 might be the D (5 bases). There are 14 residues in the CDR3. Trimming left V 2 bases short and J 5 bases short, with 12 bases between. Germline CDR1 MNHEY, CDR2 SVGAGI. The CDR3 DNA reads as TGTGCCAGCAGTTACATAGGCGGCGGGGAGACCCAGTACTTC. It codes for CASSYIGGGETQYF.

This clonotype was recorded many times. V and J are TRBV6-1 and TRBJ1-5; D may be TRBD1 (6 bases). Germline V gene lookup returns CDR1 MNHNS and CDR2 SASEGT. The CDR3 has 16 amino acids. Trimming stripped 1 base from V and 1 base from J, with 11 bases between. The CDR3 DNA reads TGTGCCAGCAGTGAAGAAGTTAGGGGGAGCAATCAGCCCCAGCATTTT. This gives the protein CASSEEVRGSNQPQHF.

This clonotype has at least ten counts. This sequence joins TRBV2 and TRBJ2-2; possibly TRBD1 for D (6 bases). V lost 5 bases to trimming and J lost 5 bases, with 15 bases between them. Germline lookup yields CDR1 SNHLY and CDR2 FYNNEI. CDR3 length: 15 amino acids. The CDR3 coding sequence is TGTGCCAGCAGTCAAAAGGCAGGGGAGACCGGGGAGCTGTTTTTT. Protein: CASSQKAGETGELFF.

There are many counts of this clonotype. The chain recombines TRBV2 with TRBJ1-5, with D possibly TRBD1 on 5 matching bases. Trimming pared 6 bases from V and 7 bases from J, leaving 13 bases between. The CDR3 runs 13 residues. Looked up from germline, CDR1 is SNHLY and CDR2 is FYNNEI. The CDR3 loop is CASRSDTLQPQHF. CDR3 bases: TGTGCCAGCAGATCGGACACGCTCCAGCCCCAGCATTTT. Supplemented by reference TRBV2 and TRBJ1-5, the full variable domain reads EPEVTQTPSHQVTQMGQEVILRCVPISNHLYFYWYRQILGQKVEFLVSFYNNEISEKSEIFDDQFSVERPDGSNFTLKIRSTKLEDSAMYFCASRSDTLQPQHFGDGTRLSIL.

The chain carries TRBV11-3 and TRBJ1-1, with a tentative D call TRBD1 (5 bases). Trimming removed 7 bases at V and 0 bases at J, with 9 bases between. CDR1 SGHNT and CDR2 YENEEA come from the germline V gene. CDR3 length equals 13 residues. DNA of the CDR3: TGTGCCAGCATTGGACACTTGAACACTGAAGCTTTCTTT. It translates to CASIGHLNTEAFF.

The CDR3 is CASSPSDREGEQFF. The CDR3, as DNA: TGTGCCAGCTCACCATCTGACAGGGAGGGTGAGCAGTTCTTC. V is TRBV18 and J is TRBJ2-1, with D perhaps assigned TRBD1 or TRBD2 (7 bases each). Germline loops: CDR1 KGHSH, CDR2 LQKENI. The length of the CDR3 is 14 residues. V shed 2 bases and J shed 9 bases, with 14 bases lying between them.

This clonotype has a count of ten or more. J is TRBJ1-2 and V is TRBV20-1, with TRBD1 matching 9 bases. V lost 5 bases and J lost 7; bases outside the gene matches: 14. Per the germline V gene, CDR1 is DFQATT and CDR2 is SNEGSKA (reference sequence). The CDR3 covers 15 residues. The CDR3 sequence: CSAVKSGTGTGGYTF. The CDR3 nucleotides are TGCAGTGCTGTAAAGTCCGGGACAGGGACGGGTGGCTACACCTTC.

The chain carries TRBV3-1 and TRBJ2-1; the match to TRBD2 covers 9 bases. J was trimmed by 13 bases and V by 5 bases; bases with no gene match: 9. This CDR3 contains 13 residues. The germline gives CDR1 LGHDT, CDR2 YNNKEL (reference sequence). The chain's CDR3 is CASSSPASGNQFF. CDR3 DNA: TGTGCCAGCAGCTCTCCGGCTAGCGGGAACCAGTTCTTC.

This clonotype came up many times. The chain employs TRBV18 and TRBJ2-5; D is uncertain. The CDR3 loop spans 11 amino acids. CDR1 and CDR2 from the germline V gene are KGHSH and LQKENI. V was cut by 3 bases and J by 5 bases, with 4 bases left in between. CDR3 loop: CASSPMETQYF. The CDR3 DNA sequence: TGTGCCAGCTCACCGATGGAGACCCAGTACTTC. Based on the CDR3 plus reference TRBV18 and TRBJ2-5, the full variable domain is NAGVMQNPRHLVRRRGQEARLRCSPMKGHSHVYWYRQLPEEGLKFMVYLQKENIIDESGMPKERFSAEFPKEGPSILRIQQVVRGDSAAYFCASSPMETQYFGPGTRLLVL.

This chain links TRBV7-2 with TRBJ2-3, with TRBD2 identical over 8 bases. Germline V gives CDR1 SGHTA, CDR2 FQGNSA. There are 16 residues in the CDR3. Trimming cost V 5 bases and J 3 bases; bases outside gene matches: 10. The CDR3 DNA sequence: TGTGCCAGCAGCCCTCCCGGGACTAGGATGACAGATACGCAGTATTTT. It encodes CASSPPGTRMTDTQYF.

This clonotype was observed at least ten times. In DNA form, the CDR3 reads TGTGCCAGCGCGAAGGGGTATGGAACAGGGGACGGGAAGGAGACCCAGTACTTC. Translating gives CASAKGYGTGDGKETQYF. The rearrangement links TRBV27 to TRBJ2-5; 7 nucleotides agree with TRBD1. V was clipped by 8 bases and J by 5 bases; unmatched bases: 23. The CDR3 consists of 18 residues. Germline-derived CDR1 and CDR2 are MNHEY and SMNVEV (reference sequence).

Many counts were recorded for this clonotype. The gene calls are TRBV20-1 and TRBJ2-5; 9 bases match TRBD1. Germline values: CDR1 DFQATT, CDR2 SNEGSKA (reference sequence). The V gene end was trimmed by 1 base and the J gene end by 4 bases; junction bases not matched to a gene: 1. The CDR3 covers 13 residues. The CDR3 bases are TGCAGTGCTAGAGGACAGGGGGGAGAGACCCAGTACTTC. This translates into CSARGQGGETQYF.

This clonotype has at least ten counts. The chain recombines TRBV20-1 with TRBJ1-1; a possible D gene is TRBD1 (6 bases). Trimming cost V 6 bases and J 1 base, with 15 bases left between them. CDR1 and CDR2 (germline): DFQATT, SNEGSKA (reference sequence). This CDR3 has 14 residues. The CDR3 protein is CSARQTGPNTEAFF. CDR3 bases: TGCAGTGCGCGACAGACAGGACCGAACACTGAAGCTTTCTTT.

The table lists this clonotype with many counts. This chain joins TRBV30 and TRBJ2-1; 8 bases are a match to TRBD2. V was clipped by 0 bases and J by 9 bases; unmatched bases: 7. This CDR3 is built from 14 residues. The V gene's germline CDR1 is GTSNPN and CDR2 SVGIG (reference sequence). CDR3: CAWSVQREIGEQFF. DNA of the CDR3: TGTGCCTGGAGTGTACAGCGGGAGATAGGTGAGCAGTTCTTC.

This clonotype has a handful of counts. V and J are TRBV6-5 and TRBJ2-5; TRBD1 agrees at 8 bases. Trimming removed 2 bases from V and 4 bases from J; junction bases left unmatched: 6. CDR1 MNHEY and CDR2 SVGAGI come from the germline V gene. The CDR3 extends over 15 amino acids. CDR3 in DNA: TGTGCCAGCAGTTACAGTGCAGGGGGCGTAGAGACCCAGTACTTC. It specifies CASSYSAGGVETQYF.

This clonotype was counted many times. CDR3 in DNA: TGTGCCAGCAGCCCCGCCGGGACTAGCGGGAGGGGCACAGATACGCAGTATTTT. Protein sequence: CASSPAGTSGRGTDTQYF. V is TRBV3-1 and J is TRBJ2-3, with 16 nucleotides matching TRBD2. Germline assignment: CDR1 LGHDT and CDR2 YNNKEL (reference sequence). The CDR3 is made up of 18 amino acids. The trim removed 4 bases at V and 1 base at J, leaving 5 bases unmatched.

The chain has TRBV5-5 and TRBJ2-3; D is undetermined. The CDR3 runs 15 residues. V lost 4 bases and J 6 bases, leaving 18 bases between the germline ends. Per germline, CDR1 SGHKS and CDR2 YYEKEE (reference sequence). The CDR3 is CASSDNSFQGDTQYF. The CDR3 bases are TGTGCCAGCAGCGATAACAGCTTCCAAGGGGATACGCAGTATTTT.

This clonotype was counted many times. This chain links TRBV2 with TRBJ2-7; tentatively, D is TRBD1 (6 bases). V lost 8 bases and J 7 bases, leaving 18 bases between the germline ends. The CDR3 is made up of 13 amino acids. Germline values: CDR1 SNHLY, CDR2 FYNNEI. CDR3 sequence: CASALIRQGEQYF. CDR3 DNA sequence: TGTGCCAGCGCCCTCATCCGTCAGGGGGAGCAGTACTTC.